This T cell receptor (beta chain) stems from a study of response to subunit inactivated influenza vaccine. General observations from the study: Only a handful of new T cells, the authors suggested, are recruited with each seasonal influenza vaccination.

This clonotype occurred a few times. Its antigen is unidentified. TCRdb reanalysed the RT-PCR reads using MiXCR and keeps one entry per CDR3 protein. This repertoire shows about 480,000 distinct CDR3 sequences, 25% found once; its top ten account for approximately 1.9%. Trimming cost V 1 base and J 14 bases; bases outside gene matches: 6. In germline, CDR1 is SGHDT, CDR2 YYEEEE. The CDR3 extends over 12 amino acids. This sequence was found in a man in his forties or fifties who received an inactivated influenza vaccine. Sequencing used CD4+ T cells sorted from PBMCs, obtained around 5 days after vaccination. The rearrangement uses TRBV5-6 and TRBJ2-1, with 7 bases that match TRBD2. CDR3 region: CASSLRAREEFF. CDR3 bases: TGTGCCAGCAGCTTGCGAGCTCGGGAGGAGTTCTTC.